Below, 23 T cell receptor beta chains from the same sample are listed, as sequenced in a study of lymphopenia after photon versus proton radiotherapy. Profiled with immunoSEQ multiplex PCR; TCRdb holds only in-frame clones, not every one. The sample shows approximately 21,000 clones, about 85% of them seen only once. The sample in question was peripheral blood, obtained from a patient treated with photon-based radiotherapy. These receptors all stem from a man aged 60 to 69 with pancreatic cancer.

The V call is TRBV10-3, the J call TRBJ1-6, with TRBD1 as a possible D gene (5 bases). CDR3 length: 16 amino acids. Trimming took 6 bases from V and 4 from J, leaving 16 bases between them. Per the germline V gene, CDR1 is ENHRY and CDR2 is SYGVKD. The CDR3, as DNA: TGTGCCATCAGCACTGAGGGGCCGGGGTATAATTCACCCCTCCACTTT. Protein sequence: CAISTEGPGYNSPLHF.

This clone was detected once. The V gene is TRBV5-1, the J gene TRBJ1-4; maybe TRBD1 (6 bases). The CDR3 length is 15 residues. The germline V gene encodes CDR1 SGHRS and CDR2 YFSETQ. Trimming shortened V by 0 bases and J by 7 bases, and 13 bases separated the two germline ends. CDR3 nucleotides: TGCGCCAGCAGCTTGGAGGGGGGCTATTTTGAAAAACTGTTTTTT. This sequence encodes CASSLEGGYFEKLFF.

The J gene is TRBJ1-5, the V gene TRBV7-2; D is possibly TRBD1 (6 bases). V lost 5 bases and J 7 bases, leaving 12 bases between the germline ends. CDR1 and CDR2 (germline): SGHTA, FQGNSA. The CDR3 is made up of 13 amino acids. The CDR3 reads CASSPQGDQPQHF. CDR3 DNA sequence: TGTGCCAGCAGCCCACAGGGAGACCAGCCCCAGCATTTT. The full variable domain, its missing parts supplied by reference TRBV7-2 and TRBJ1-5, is GAGVSQSPSNKVTEKGKDVELRCDPISGHTALYWYRQSLGQGLEFLIYFQGNSAPDKSGLPSDRFSAERTGGSVSTLTIQRTQQEDSAVYLCASSPQGDQPQHFGDGTRLSIL.

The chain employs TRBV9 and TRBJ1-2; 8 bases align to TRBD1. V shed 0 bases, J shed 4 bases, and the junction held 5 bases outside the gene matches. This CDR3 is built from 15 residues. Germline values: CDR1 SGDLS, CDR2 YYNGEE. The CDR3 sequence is CASSVEQGAGYGYTF. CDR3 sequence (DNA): TGTGCCAGCAGCGTAGAGCAGGGGGCAGGCTATGGCTACACCTTC.

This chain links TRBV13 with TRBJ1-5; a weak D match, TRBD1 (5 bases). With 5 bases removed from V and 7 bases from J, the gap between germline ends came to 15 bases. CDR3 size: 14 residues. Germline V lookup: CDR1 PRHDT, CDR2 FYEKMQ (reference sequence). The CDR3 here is CASSRMGPGQPQHF. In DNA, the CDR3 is TGTGCCAGCAGCCGCATGGGACCTGGGCAGCCCCAGCATTTT.

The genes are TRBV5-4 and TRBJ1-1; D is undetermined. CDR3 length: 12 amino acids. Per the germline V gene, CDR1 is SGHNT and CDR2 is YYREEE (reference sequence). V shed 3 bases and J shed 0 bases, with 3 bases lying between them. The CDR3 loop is CASSSVNTEAFF. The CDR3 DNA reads TGTGCCAGCAGCTCCGTGAACACTGAAGCTTTCTTT.

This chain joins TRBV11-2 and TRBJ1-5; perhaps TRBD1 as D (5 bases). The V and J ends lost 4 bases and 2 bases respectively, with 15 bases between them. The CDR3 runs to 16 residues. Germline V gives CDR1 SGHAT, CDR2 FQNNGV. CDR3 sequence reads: CASSYRSCNGNQPQHF. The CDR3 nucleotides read TGTGCCAGCAGCTACAGGAGTTGCAATGGCAATCAGCCCCAGCATTTT.

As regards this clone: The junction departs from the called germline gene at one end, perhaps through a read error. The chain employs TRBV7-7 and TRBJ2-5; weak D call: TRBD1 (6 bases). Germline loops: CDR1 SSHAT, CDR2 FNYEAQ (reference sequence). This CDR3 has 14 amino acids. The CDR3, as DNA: TGTGCTAGCAGCTTAACAGGGAAGAGAGAGACCCAGTACTTC. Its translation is CASSLTGKRETQYF.

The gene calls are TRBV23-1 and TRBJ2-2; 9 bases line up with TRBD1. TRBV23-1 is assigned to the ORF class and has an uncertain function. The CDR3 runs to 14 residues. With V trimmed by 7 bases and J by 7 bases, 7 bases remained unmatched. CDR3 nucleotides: TGCGCCAGCATCATACAGGGGGCTGACGGGGAGCTGTTTTTT. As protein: CASIIQGADGELFF.

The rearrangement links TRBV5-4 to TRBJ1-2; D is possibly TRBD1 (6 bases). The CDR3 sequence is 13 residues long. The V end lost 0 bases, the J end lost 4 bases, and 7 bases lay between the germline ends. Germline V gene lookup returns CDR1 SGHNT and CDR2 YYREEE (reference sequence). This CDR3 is CASSLAGVYGYTF. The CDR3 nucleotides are TGTGCCAGCAGCTTGGCAGGGGTCTATGGCTACACCTTC.

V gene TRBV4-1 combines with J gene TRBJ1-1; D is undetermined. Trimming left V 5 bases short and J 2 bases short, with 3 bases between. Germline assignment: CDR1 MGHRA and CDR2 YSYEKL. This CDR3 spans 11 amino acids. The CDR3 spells CASSSNTEAFF. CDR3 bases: TGCGCCAGCAGCTCAAACACTGAAGCTTTCTTT.

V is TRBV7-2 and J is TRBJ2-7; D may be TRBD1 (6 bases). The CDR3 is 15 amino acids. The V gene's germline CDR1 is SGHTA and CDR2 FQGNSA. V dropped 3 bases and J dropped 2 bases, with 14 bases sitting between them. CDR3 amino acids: CASSFEQGFTYEQYF. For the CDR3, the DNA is TGTGCCAGCAGCTTTGAACAGGGATTCACCTACGAGCAGTACTTC.

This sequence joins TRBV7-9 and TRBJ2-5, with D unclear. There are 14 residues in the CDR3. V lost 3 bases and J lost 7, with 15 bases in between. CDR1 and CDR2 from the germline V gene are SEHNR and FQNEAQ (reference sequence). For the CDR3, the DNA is TGTGCCAGCAGCTTTGACACGTCGGCCCTGACCCAGTACTTC. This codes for CASSFDTSALTQYF.

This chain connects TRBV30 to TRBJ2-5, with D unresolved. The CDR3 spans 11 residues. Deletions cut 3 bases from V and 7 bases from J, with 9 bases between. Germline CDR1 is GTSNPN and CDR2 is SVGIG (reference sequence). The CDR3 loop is CAWSTMRTQYF. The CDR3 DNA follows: TGTGCCTGGAGCACTATGCGGACCCAGTACTTC.

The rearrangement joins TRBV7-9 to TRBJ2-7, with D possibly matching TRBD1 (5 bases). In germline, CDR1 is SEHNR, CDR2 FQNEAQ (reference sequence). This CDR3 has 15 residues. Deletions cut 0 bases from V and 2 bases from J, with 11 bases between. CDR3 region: CASSLAQGRTYEQYF. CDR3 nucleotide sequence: TGTGCCAGCAGCTTAGCGCAGGGCCGAACCTACGAGCAGTACTTC.

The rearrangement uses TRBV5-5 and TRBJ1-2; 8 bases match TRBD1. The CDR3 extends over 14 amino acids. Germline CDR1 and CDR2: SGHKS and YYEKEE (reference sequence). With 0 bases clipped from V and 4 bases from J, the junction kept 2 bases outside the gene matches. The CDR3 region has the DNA TGTGCCAGCAGCTTGGGCACAGGGGGCTATGGCTACACCTTC. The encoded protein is CASSLGTGGYGYTF.

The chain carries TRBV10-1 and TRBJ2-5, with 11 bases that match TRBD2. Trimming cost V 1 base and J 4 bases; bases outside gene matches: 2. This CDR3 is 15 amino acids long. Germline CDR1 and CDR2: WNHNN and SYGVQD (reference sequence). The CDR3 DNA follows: TGCGCCAGCAGTGAGTTAGCGGGGGGGCGAGAGACCCAGTACTTC. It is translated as CASSELAGGRETQYF.

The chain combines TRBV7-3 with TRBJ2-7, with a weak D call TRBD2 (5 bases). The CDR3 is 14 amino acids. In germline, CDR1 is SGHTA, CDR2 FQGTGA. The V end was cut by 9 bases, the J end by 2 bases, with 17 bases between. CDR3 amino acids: CASSPGWSPYEQYF. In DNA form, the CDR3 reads TGTGCCAGTTCCCCGGGATGGAGCCCCTACGAGCAGTACTTC.

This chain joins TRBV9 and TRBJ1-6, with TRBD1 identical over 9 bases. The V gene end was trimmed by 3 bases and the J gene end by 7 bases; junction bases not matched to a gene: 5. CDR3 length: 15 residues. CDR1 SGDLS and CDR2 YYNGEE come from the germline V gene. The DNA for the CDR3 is TGTGCCAGCAGCGAACGGGACAGGGAGAATTCACCCCTCCACTTT. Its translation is CASSERDRENSPLHF.

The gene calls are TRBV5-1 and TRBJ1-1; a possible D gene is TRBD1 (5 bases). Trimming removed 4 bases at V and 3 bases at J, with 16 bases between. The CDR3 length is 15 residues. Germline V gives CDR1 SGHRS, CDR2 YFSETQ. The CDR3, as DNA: TGCGCCAGCAGCAAAGACCAGGGAACGTACACTGAAGCTTTCTTT. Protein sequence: CASSKDQGTYTEAFF.

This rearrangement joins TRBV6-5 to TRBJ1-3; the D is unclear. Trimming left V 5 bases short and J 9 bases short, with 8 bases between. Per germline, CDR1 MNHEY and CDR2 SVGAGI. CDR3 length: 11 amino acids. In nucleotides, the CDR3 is TGTGCCAGCAGTCGAGGCGGCACCATATATTTT. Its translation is CASSRGGTIYF.

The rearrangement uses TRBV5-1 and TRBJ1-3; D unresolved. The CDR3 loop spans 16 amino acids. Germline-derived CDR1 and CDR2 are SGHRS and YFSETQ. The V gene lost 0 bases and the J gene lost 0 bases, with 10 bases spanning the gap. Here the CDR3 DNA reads TGCGCCAGCAGCTTGGCACAGACCCACTCTGGAAACACCATATATTTT. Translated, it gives CASSLAQTHSGNTIYF.

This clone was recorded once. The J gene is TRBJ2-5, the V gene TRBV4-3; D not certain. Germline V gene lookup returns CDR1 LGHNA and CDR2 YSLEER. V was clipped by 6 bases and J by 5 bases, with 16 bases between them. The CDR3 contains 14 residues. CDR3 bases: TGCGCCAGCAGACAACAACTCGCAAGGGAGACCCAGTACTTC. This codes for CASRQQLARETQYF.